This T cell receptor (beta chain) is from a study of cytomegalovirus exposure and HLA in healthy donors. Study-wide findings and caveats: According to reports, the classifier identified cytomegalovirus status with high specificity and sensitivity. Among TCR beta chains, those listed as cytomegalovirus-associated numbered about 160. The tendency of first-cohort TCR clusters to co-occur in the roughly 110 validation repertoires was the finding of a later analysis.

The CDR3 spans 13 residues. CDR1 and CDR2 (germline): MDHEN, SYDVKM. Trimming removed 6 bases at V and 7 bases at J, with 12 bases between. As regards this clone: No antigen is known for it.

Repertoires were generated with immunoSEQ multiplex PCR, while TCRdb's copy carries only in-frame clones and drops some. The repertoire includes hundreds of thousands of clones, about 90% of them detected once, and around 3.1% sits in the top ten. The chain carries TRBV28 and TRBJ1-4; TRBD1 is a possible D gene (5 bases). The sequenced sample was PBMCs. The source is a woman between 25 and 40 years old in good health and CMV-seronegative. The DNA of the CDR3 is TGTGCCAGCAGCCCCGGGGGGGTTGAAAAACTGTTTTTT. Translated: CASSPGGVEKLFF.